The present T cell receptor (beta chain) was sequenced within a study of CD8 T cells in Susac syndrome. TCR beta from blood CD8+ and CD4+ T cells was sequenced. Healthy donors served as age- and sex-matched controls. TEMRA cells were enriched by FACS, while CD8+ and CD4+ T cells were obtained through a negative isolation that was performed magnetically. Trimming removed 11 bases from V and 5 bases from J; junction bases left unmatched: 14. The V gene's germline CDR1 is LGHNT and CDR2 FRNRAP. The CDR3 contains 15 residues. When the RNA was reverse transcribed, random hexamers were used with an input of about 0.5 to 1 ug. Coverage of TCR beta CDR3 amplification by immunoSEQ multiplex PCR extended to 54 Vbeta and 13 Jbeta. From the immunoSEQ multiplex PCR reads, TCRdb called clonotypes with MiXCR, one entry per CDR3 protein. Of 20,000 to 25,000 distinct CDR3 sequences detected, 90% to 95% appear once; the ten largest clones hold about 0.27%.

The source of this sequence is a human donor in good health. The sequenced sample was CD8+ T cells from PBMCs. The V call is TRBV12-5, the J call TRBJ2-1; 8 nucleotides match TRBD2. The CDR3 DNA sequence: TGTGCTGCCGCACCCGGGGGGGCCTCACACAATGAGCAGTTCTTC. Protein sequence: CAAAPGGASHNEQFF.